The 4 T cell receptor beta chains in this list originate from one sample, sequenced in a study of cytomegalovirus exposure and HLA in healthy donors. The primer mix had 60 Vbeta and 13 Jbeta primers. Assay used: immunoSEQ multiplex PCR; TCRdb lists only in-frame clones, some missing. This table holds more than 95,000 clones, 76% found once. Sequences were obtained from PBMCs. These receptor sequences come from a man aged 35 to 55 in good health and CMV-seropositive.

The chain is built from TRBV2 and TRBJ1-1; TRBD1 aligns across 11 bases. V dropped 6 bases and J dropped 0; count of bases not matched to a gene: 9. Germline V gene sequence: CDR1 SNHLY, CDR2 FYNNEI. The CDR3 has 17 amino acids. This chain's CDR3 is CASSDGQGAILNTEAFF. CDR3 in DNA: TGTGCCAGCAGCGACGGACAGGGGGCGATCTTGAACACTGAAGCTTTCTTT.

The V call is TRBV7-3, the J call TRBJ2-2; 10 bases are a match to TRBD2. Per the germline V gene, CDR1 is SGHTA and CDR2 is FQGTGA. The V and J ends lost 1 base and 6 bases, in that order; junction bases with no gene match: 8. The CDR3 totals 17 residues. The CDR3 coding sequence is TGTGCCAGCAGCTTAAACCGGCTAGCGGGAGCGGCCGGGGAGCTGTTTTTT. Translating it yields CASSLNRLAGAAGELFF.

The chain has TRBV9 and TRBJ1-2; D might be TRBD1 (6 bases). Trimming stripped 4 bases from V and 1 base from J, with 8 bases between. This CDR3 has 13 amino acids. CDR1 and CDR2 from the germline V gene are SGDLS and YYNGEE. CDR3 in amino acids: CASSLDSNYGYTF. For the CDR3, the DNA is TGTGCCAGCAGCTTGGACAGTAACTATGGCTACACCTTC.

V and J are TRBV2 and TRBJ2-1; D might be TRBD2 (6 bases). Germline lookup yields CDR1 SNHLY and CDR2 FYNNEI. V lost 6 bases to trimming and J lost 3 bases, with 12 bases between them. The CDR3 is 14 residues long. CDR3 loop: CASSPSRGYNEQFF. CDR3 DNA: TGTGCCAGCAGCCCCTCGCGGGGCTACAATGAGCAGTTCTTC.